This is a list of T cell receptor beta chains from one sample in a study of cytomegalovirus exposure and HLA in healthy donors. Sequenced by immunoSEQ multiplex PCR; TCRdb stores in-frame clones only, minus some. Of about 200,000 clones listed, 82% are singletons. Sequenced material: PBMCs. These receptors were collected from a woman aged 40 to 50 in good health and CMV-seronegative. CDR3s leave out the opening cysteine and the closing phenylalanine or tryptophan. Expanded clones are given a class, and other clones once, few, many or no size at all.

j_call v_call clone_size cdr3_aa
TRBJ2-5 TRBV2 NA ASRPTGKETQY
TRBJ2-7 TRBV27 NA ASSPPGHEMSNNYEQY
TRBJ2-1 TRBV10-1 once ASRLAGGPGNEQF
TRBJ2-1 TRBV25-1 NA ASSDIGGRINEQF
TRBJ2-5 TRBV15 few ATSRGILVGETQY
TRBJ1-1 TRBV28 NA ASSIGRGGAF
TRBJ1-3 TRBV11-2 once ASSLNTGSGNTIY
TRBJ2-1 TRBV6-4 once ASSAAPGHGEQF
TRBJ2-7 TRBV27 NA ASSVGLLLEQY
TRBJ1-1 TRBV13 NA ATQTGGDGTEAF
TRBJ2-2 TRBV27 few ASSTAPGRAGELF
TRBJ2-2 TRBV19 NA ASSRREGTGELF
TRBJ2-3 TRBV5-5 NA ASSQGLAAWADTQY
TRBJ1-4 TRBV6-5 NA ASSPQTGSREKLF
TRBJ2-1 TRBV30 NA AWSTGSGREF
TRBJ1-2 TRBV11-2 NA ASSPIKTVDYGYT
TRBJ2-2 TRBV5-1 NA ASSRGGSTTGELF
TRBJ1-1 TRBV7-9 NA ASSLGTEAF
TRBJ2-5 TRBV6-1 NA ASSDPGTSPGTQY
TRBJ2-7 TRBV9 NA ASSVGLAGGEQY
TRBJ2-1 TRBV30 NA AWSAGTGLYNEQF
TRBJ2-2 TRBV19 NA ASGGGSHGELF
TRBJ2-5 TRBV27 NA ASSPRTGRETQY
TRBJ2-2 TRBV18 NA ASSPPGQYPPGELF
TRBJ1-1 TRBV19 NA ASSIQKRAEAF
TRBJ1-4 TRBV6-4 NA ASSSDRNEKLF
TRBJ2-2 TRBV19 NA ASKQGLHTGELF
TRBJ1-1 TRBV5-1 NA ASSGQGLRSEAF
TRBJ1-4 TRBV5-8 NA ASSPGGGGGEKLF
TRBJ1-2 TRBV18 NA ASSPRSELYGYT
TRBJ2-7 TRBV10-1 few ASTPRGGYEQY
TRBJ2-7 TRBV7-8 NA ASSLSQVAAGYEQY
TRBJ2-7 TRBV27 NA ASSLTSGGYYEQY
TRBJ2-2 TRBV30 NA AWSVLENTGELF
TRBJ1-1 TRBV28 NA ASRGGDHRPTEAF
TRBJ1-2 TRBV5-8 once ASSIRQGGNYGYT
TRBJ2-7 TRBV5-1 NA ASSFSTGGGRGQY
TRBJ2-1 TRBV19 NA ASKKGTGDNEQF
TRBJ2-7 TRBV28 NA ASSPLGGSDEQY
TRBJ1-2 TRBV2 NA ASSVADYGYT
TRBJ2-2 TRBV15 NA ATMRNTGQNTGELF
TRBJ2-7 TRBV11-2 NA ASSVGTYEQY